One sample yielded the 29 T cell receptor beta chains listed below, sequenced in a study of cytomegalovirus exposure and HLA in healthy donors. PCR primers comprised 60 Vbeta and 13 Jbeta primers. Some clones are missing from TCRdb's copy, which holds only in-frame ones; the method was immunoSEQ multiplex PCR. The sample consists of 150,000 to 200,000 clones, around 77% of them appearing once. Sequenced material: PBMCs. These receptors were collected from a woman aged 25-40 years in good health and CMV-seronegative.

Of note for this clone: One junction end disagrees with the germline gene, perhaps due to a read error. This CDR3 is CASSLGDSFYNEQFF. Written as DNA, the CDR3 is TGTGCCAGCAGTTTGGGAGACAGCTTCTACAATGAGCAGTTCTTC. The chain has TRBV5-6 and TRBJ2-1, with D perhaps TRBD1 or TRBD2 (5 bases each). The CDR3 has 15 amino acids. Per the germline V gene, CDR1 is SGHDT and CDR2 is YYEEEE.

The chain recombines TRBV5-1 with TRBJ2-1; 15 bases agree with TRBD2. The CDR3 covers 17 residues. J was trimmed by 8 bases and V by 0 bases; bases with no gene match: 6. CDR1 and CDR2 from the germline V gene are SGHRS and YFSETQ. CDR3 region: CASSLGTSGRGAYEQFF. In DNA form, the CDR3 reads TGCGCCAGCAGCTTGGGGACTAGCGGGAGGGGTGCATATGAGCAGTTCTTC.

The chain recombines TRBV5-6 with TRBJ2-7, with 9 bases aligning to TRBD2. The CDR3 covers 19 residues. In germline, CDR1 is SGHDT, CDR2 YYEEEE. The ends lost 0 bases at V and 2 bases at J; junction bases unmatched: 15. The CDR3 region is CASSLVSVYTAGGPYEQYF. The CDR3 DNA reads as TGTGCCAGCAGCTTGGTATCCGTTTATACGGCGGGAGGGCCCTACGAGCAGTACTTC. Full variable domain (remainder filled in from reference TRBV5-6 and TRBJ2-7): DAGVTQSPTHLIKTRGQQVTLRCSPKSGHDTVSWYQQALGQGPQFIFQYYEEEERQRGNFPDRFSGHQFPNYSSELNVNALLLGDSALYLCASSLVSVYTAGGPYEQYFGPGTRLTVT.

CDR3 sequence: CASSGGRGLGETQYF. In DNA form, the CDR3 reads TGTGCCAGCAGCGGGGGGCGGGGGCTGGGAGAGACCCAGTACTTC. V gene TRBV2 combines with J gene TRBJ2-5, with D possibly matching TRBD2 (7 bases). V dropped 6 bases and J dropped 4 bases, with 18 bases sitting between them. This CDR3 has 15 amino acids. From germline, CDR1 is SNHLY and CDR2 FYNNEI.

J is TRBJ1-1 and V is TRBV6-5; TRBD1 agrees at 11 bases. Germline values: CDR1 MNHEY, CDR2 SVGAGI. Losses at the gene ends were 4 bases for V and 2 bases for J; bases not matched to a gene: 0. CDR3 length: 14 amino acids. The CDR3 loop reads CASSWTGGNTEAFF. The CDR3 region has the DNA TGTGCCAGCAGTTGGACAGGGGGCAACACTGAAGCTTTCTTT.

The CDR3 DNA follows: TGTGCCAGCAGCTTAGCACAGGGCCTGTATCAGCCCCAGCATTTT. Its protein product is CASSLAQGLYQPQHF. The rearrangement links TRBV7-2 to TRBJ1-5; possible D gene TRBD1, 6 bases. Trimming shortened V by 0 bases and J by 5 bases, and 11 bases separated the two germline ends. CDR1 is SGHTA and CDR2 is FQGNSA in the germline V gene. The CDR3 length is 15 residues.

The chain couples TRBV10-3 to TRBJ2-1; possible D gene TRBD2, 5 bases. Germline assignment: CDR1 ENHRY and CDR2 SYGVKD. Trimming removed 3 bases at V and 5 bases at J, with 14 bases between. CDR3 length equals 15 residues. This CDR3 is CAISDPDSTDNEQFF. The CDR3 DNA follows: TGTGCCATCAGTGATCCGGACTCGACCGACAATGAGCAGTTCTTC.

The chain carries TRBV20-1 and TRBJ1-2, with D uncertain. CDR3 length: 11 amino acids. Per the germline V gene, CDR1 is DFQATT and CDR2 is SNEGSKA (reference sequence). V lost 5 bases to trimming and J lost 8 bases, with 12 bases between them. The CDR3 DNA follows: TGCAGTGCTCGATCCTCAGTGGGCTACACCTTC. As protein: CSARSSVGYTF.

The CDR3 loop is CASSLIVGQATNEKLFF. CDR3 in DNA: TGTGCCAGCAGCTTAATTGTGGGCCAGGCAACTAATGAAAAACTGTTTTTT. The V call is TRBV7-6, the J call TRBJ1-4; D call uncertain. Trimming left V 2 bases short and J 0 bases short, with 13 bases between. The CDR3 totals 17 residues. Per germline, CDR1 SGHVS and CDR2 FNYEAQ.

The chain couples TRBV7-9 to TRBJ1-2; 7 nucleotides match TRBD1. In germline, CDR1 is SEHNR, CDR2 FQNEAQ (reference sequence). The CDR3 runs 15 residues. Losses at the gene ends were 3 bases for V and 0 bases for J; bases not matched to a gene: 4. The CDR3 DNA reads TGTGCCAGCAGCTTGATGACAGGGACTAACTATGGCTACACCTTC. It codes for CASSLMTGTNYGYTF.

The J gene is TRBJ1-2, the V gene TRBV27; TRBD1 aligns across 10 bases. The CDR3 has 17 residues. The V and J ends lost 6 bases and 3 bases, in that order; junction bases with no gene match: 13. The germline gives CDR1 MNHEY, CDR2 SMNVEV (reference sequence). CDR3 amino acids: CASSPRDRGPLDYGYTF. CDR3 in DNA: TGTGCCAGCAGCCCCCGGGACAGGGGTCCTCTAGACTATGGCTACACCTTC.

V usage is TRBV5-1 and J usage is TRBJ2-1; 7 bases match TRBD1. Germline CDR1 is SGHRS and CDR2 is YFSETQ. After removal of 4 bases from V and 9 bases from J, the junction contained 1 base not matched to a gene. The CDR3 covers 11 residues. The CDR3 protein is CASSRTGEQFF. CDR3 nucleotide sequence: TGCGCCAGCAGCAGGACAGGTGAGCAGTTCTTC.

This chain uses TRBV5-4 with TRBJ2-5, with TRBD1 matching 7 bases. Germline CDR1 reads SGHNT; CDR2 reads YYREEE (reference sequence). The CDR3 is made up of 13 amino acids. The V gene end was trimmed by 4 bases and the J gene end by 2 bases; junction bases not matched to a gene: 2. CDR3 amino acids: CASSKGQQETQYF. CDR3 nucleotide sequence: TGTGCCAGCAGCAAGGGACAGCAAGAGACCCAGTACTTC.

This chain connects TRBV28 to TRBJ2-7; TRBD2 agrees at 7 bases. CDR3 length: 16 amino acids. Trimming removed 4 bases from V and 0 bases from J; junction bases left unmatched: 9. Germline V lookup: CDR1 MDHEN, CDR2 SYDVKM. The CDR3 reads CASSSGGTSVSYEQYF. The CDR3 nucleotides are TGTGCCAGCAGTTCGGGGGGTACCTCAGTCTCCTACGAGCAGTACTTC.

Only one count was recorded for this clone. The chain has TRBV2 and TRBJ2-7, with 10 positions matching TRBD1. The CDR3 sequence is 14 residues long. The junction had 10 bases not matched to a gene; V was cut back by 8 bases and J by 6 bases. In germline, CDR1 is SNHLY, CDR2 FYNNEI. For the CDR3, the DNA is TGTGCCAGCTTCTCCGGGACAGGGGTCCGCGAGCAGTACTTC. This sequence encodes CASFSGTGVREQYF.

The CDR3 bases are TGTGCCAGCCAACCTGACAGGGGGCTTAACTATGGCTACACCTTC. Amino acids: CASQPDRGLNYGYTF. The rearrangement uses TRBV6-1 and TRBJ1-2; TRBD1 aligns across 10 bases. The CDR3 totals 15 residues. The V gene end was trimmed by 8 bases and the J gene end by 1 base; junction bases not matched to a gene: 7. Germline V gene lookup returns CDR1 MNHNS and CDR2 SASEGT.

This clone was seen a handful of times. The chain carries TRBV2 and TRBJ2-2, with a possible D match to TRBD2 (6 bases). This CDR3 spans 13 amino acids. CDR1 is SNHLY, CDR2 FYNNEI, per germline. Trimming pared 6 bases from V and 1 base from J, leaving 6 bases between. CDR3 sequence reads: CASSGGNTGELFF. CDR3 nucleotide sequence: TGTGCCAGCAGCGGGGGGAACACCGGGGAGCTGTTTTTT. Full variable domain (outside the CDR3, taken from reference TRBV2 and TRBJ2-2): EPEVTQTPSHQVTQMGQEVILRCVPISNHLYFYWYRQILGQKVEFLVSFYNNEISEKSEIFDDQFSVERPDGSNFTLKIRSTKLEDSAMYFCASSGGNTGELFFGEGSRLTVL.

This chain links TRBV6-1 with TRBJ2-7; 8 bases are a match to TRBD1. The V segment lost 6 bases and the J segment 2 bases; nucleotides outside the gene matches: 6. The CDR3 is 14 amino acids. Germline CDR1 is MNHNS and CDR2 is SASEGT. CDR3 sequence: CASSLRTGTYEQYF. DNA of the CDR3: TGTGCCAGCAGCCTGCGGACAGGGACCTACGAGCAGTACTTC.

This clone was observed once. This sequence joins TRBV10-1 and TRBJ1-5; D is ambiguous. Trimming stripped 6 bases from V and 2 bases from J, with 8 bases between. CDR1 WNHNN and CDR2 SYGVQD come from the germline V gene (reference sequence). The CDR3 covers 13 residues. This CDR3 is CASSARGNQPQHF. DNA of the CDR3: TGCGCCAGCAGCGCTCGGGGCAATCAGCCCCAGCATTTT.

The chain combines TRBV2 with TRBJ2-5; TRBD2 matches 7 bases. Germline V lookup: CDR1 SNHLY, CDR2 FYNNEI. The V segment lost 6 bases and the J segment 5 bases; nucleotides outside the gene matches: 9. The CDR3 contains 14 residues. CDR3: CASSAGTTKETQYF. CDR3 sequence (DNA): TGTGCCAGCAGCGCCGGGACTACTAAGGAGACCCAGTACTTC. The full variable domain, rest sourced from reference TRBV2 and TRBJ2-5, is EPEVTQTPSHQVTQMGQEVILRCVPISNHLYFYWYRQILGQKVEFLVSFYNNEISEKSEIFDDQFSVERPDGSNFTLKIRSTKLEDSAMYFCASSAGTTKETQYFGPGTRLLVL.

The chain employs TRBV5-4 and TRBJ2-2; tentatively, D is TRBD2 (6 bases). Germline-derived CDR1 and CDR2 are SGHNT and YYREEE (reference sequence). CDR3 length: 14 amino acids. Trimming left V 3 bases short and J 2 bases short, with 8 bases between. The DNA of the CDR3 is TGTGCCAGCAGCTGGAGGGCCAACACCGGGGAGCTGTTTTTT. As protein: CASSWRANTGELFF.

This clone turned up a few times. The CDR3, as DNA: TGTGCCAGCAGTTACGGCCATCCGGGACTAGCGGGTGAGCAGTTCTTC. Its translation: CASSYGHPGLAGEQFF. The chain is built from TRBV6-5 and TRBJ2-1, with TRBD2 matching over 12 bases. The CDR3 is 16 residues long. The J segment lost 9 bases and the V segment lost 2 bases, leaving 8 bases of the junction unmatched. Germline CDR1 and CDR2: MNHEY and SVGAGI.

J is TRBJ1-1 and V is TRBV15; unclear D gene. V was clipped by 4 bases and J by 0 bases, with 12 bases between them. CDR1 and CDR2 (germline): LNHNV, YYDKDF (reference sequence). The CDR3 totals 15 residues. CDR3 sequence: CATSTDGRMNTEAFF. The CDR3 coding sequence is TGTGCCACCAGCACTGATGGGAGGATGAACACTGAAGCTTTCTTT.

The rearrangement uses TRBV7-3 and TRBJ1-2, with a tentative D call TRBD1 (6 bases). This CDR3 is built from 15 residues. Trimming took 2 bases from V and 6 from J, leaving 16 bases between them. The V gene's germline CDR1 is SGHTA and CDR2 FQGTGA. The CDR3 DNA reads TGTGCCAGCAGCTTATCGGGACAAGCCAGCGATGGCTACACCTTC. It is translated as CASSLSGQASDGYTF.

In this sample, this clone turned up a few times. The V gene is TRBV27, the J gene TRBJ2-5, with TRBD2 identical over 10 bases. The CDR3 runs 14 residues. Germline CDR1 MNHEY, CDR2 SMNVEV (reference sequence). Unmatched junction bases numbered 5, after V lost 5 bases and J lost 5 bases. The CDR3 sequence is CASSPTTSGETQYF. As DNA, the CDR3 is TGTGCCAGCAGTCCCACGACTAGCGGGGAGACCCAGTACTTC.

The V and J genes are TRBV25-1 and TRBJ1-2; D not resolved. CDR3 length: 12 amino acids. Trimming pared 6 bases from V and 7 bases from J, leaving 12 bases between. CDR1 and CDR2 from the germline V gene are MGHDK and SYGVNS. Written as DNA, the CDR3 is TGTGCCAGCAGGGAGGAGACGAGTGGCTACACCTTC. The encoded protein is CASREETSGYTF.

The rearrangement uses TRBV30 and TRBJ1-5, with D maybe TRBD1 (5 bases). From germline, CDR1 is GTSNPN and CDR2 SVGIG (reference sequence). Trimming stripped 5 bases from V and 7 bases from J, with 15 bases between. The length of the CDR3 is 13 residues. CDR3 DNA: TGTGCCTGGTCTACGGGGGGACGGCAGCCCCAGCATTTT. Translation gives CAWSTGGRQPQHF. The whole variable domain, remainder taken from reference TRBV30 and TRBJ1-5, is SQTIHQWPATLVQPVGSPLSLECTVEGTSNPNLYWYRQAAGRGLQLLFYSVGIGQISSEVPQNLSASRPQDRQFILSSKKLLLSDSGFYLCAWSTGGRQPQHFGDGTRLSIL.

The chain combines TRBV5-1 with TRBJ1-2, with D possibly being TRBD1 (6 bases). The CDR3 is 15 amino acids. Germline CDR1 is SGHRS and CDR2 is YFSETQ. V was clipped by 3 bases and J by 1 base, with 13 bases between them. The CDR3 DNA sequence: TGCGCCAGCAGCTCCCCAGGGGAACATAACTATGGCTACACCTTC. Translated: CASSSPGEHNYGYTF.

V is TRBV7-6 and J is TRBJ2-7, with D uncertain. The V and J ends lost 3 bases and 4 bases respectively, with 13 bases between them. Germline lookup yields CDR1 SGHVS and CDR2 FNYEAQ. This CDR3 spans 14 amino acids. The chain's CDR3 is CASSFKTFPYEQYF. The CDR3 bases are TGTGCCAGCAGCTTTAAAACTTTCCCGTACGAGCAGTACTTC.